A selection of T cell receptor beta chains follows, all from one sample in a study of blood T cell repertoires in COVID-19. Assay used: immunoSEQ multiplex PCR; TCRdb lists only in-frame clones, some missing. Of 270,000 or so clones in the sample, around 90% are singletons; the top ten hold 0.94%. Sequencing was carried out using peripheral blood. The source is a woman aged 35 to 49 who had recovered from COVID-19. CDR3s include the opening cysteine and the closing phenylalanine or tryptophan. The D gene is left open where the match is weak. Rows give clone size only sometimes, using once, few, many, or a class for an expanded clone.

D gene: TRBD1; V gene: TRBV28; clone size: .; J gene: TRBJ2-1; CDR3 length: 16; CDR3 DNA: TGTGCCAGCAGCCAAAACAGGGGGTGGTCCTACAATGAGCAGTTCTTC; CDR3 protein: CASSQNRGWSYNEQFF
D gene: TRBD2; V gene: TRBV3-1/TRBV3-2; clone size: .; J gene: TRBJ2-1; CDR3 length: 15; CDR3 DNA: TGTGCCAGCAGCCAAGCGGGACTAGGCAGTTATGAGCAGTTCTTC; CDR3 protein: CASSQAGLGSYEQFF
D gene: .; V gene: TRBV19; clone size: .; J gene: TRBJ2-5; CDR3 length: 15; CDR3 DNA: TGTGCCAGTAGTATAGCCGCGGGACTGGGGGAGACCCAGTACTTC; CDR3 protein: CASSIAAGLGETQYF
D gene: TRBD1; V gene: TRBV3-1/TRBV3-2; clone size: .; J gene: TRBJ2-2; CDR3 length: 16; CDR3 DNA: TGTGCCAGCAGCCACCGAGGACAGGGGATTGCCGGGGAGCTGTTTTTT; CDR3 protein: CASSHRGQGIAGELFF
D gene: .; V gene: TRBV30; clone size: .; J gene: TRBJ1-5; CDR3 length: 13; CDR3 DNA: TGTGCCTGGAGTGTACAGGGTTATCAGCCCCAGCATTTT; CDR3 protein: CAWSVQGYQPQHF
D gene: TRBD1; V gene: TRBV28; clone size: .; J gene: TRBJ2-2; CDR3 length: 15; CDR3 DNA: TGTGCCAGCCTTACAGGGGCCCTTAACACCGGGGAGCTGTTTTTT; CDR3 protein: CASLTGALNTGELFF
D gene: TRBD2; V gene: TRBV3-1/TRBV3-2; clone size: .; J gene: TRBJ2-7; CDR3 length: 15; CDR3 DNA: TGTGCCAGCAGCCAAGGACTAGCGGGGCCCTACGAGCAGTACTTC; CDR3 protein: CASSQGLAGPYEQYF
D gene: TRBD2; V gene: TRBV30; clone size: .; J gene: TRBJ2-3; CDR3 length: 15; CDR3 DNA: TGTGCCTGGAGCCGGGGGGGGGAGGGGGCAGATACGCAGTATTTT; CDR3 protein: CAWSRGGEGADTQYF
D gene: TRBD1; V gene: TRBV9; clone size: .; J gene: TRBJ1-2; CDR3 length: 16; CDR3 DNA: TGTGCCAGCAGCCCAAATTGGGGACAGGGGGCCTATGGCTACACCTTC; CDR3 protein: CASSPNWGQGAYGYTF
D gene: .; V gene: TRBV13; clone size: once; J gene: TRBJ2-3; CDR3 length: 14; CDR3 DNA: TGTGCCAGCAGCTTCCTCACAGGGACAGATACGCAGTATTTT; CDR3 protein: CASSFLTGTDTQYF
D gene: .; V gene: TRBV28; clone size: few; J gene: TRBJ1-5; CDR3 length: 16; CDR3 DNA: TGTGCCAGCAGTTTTCCGCAGGGGAGGGTCAATCAGCCCCAGCATTTT; CDR3 protein: CASSFPQGRVNQPQHF
D gene: TRBD2; V gene: TRBV7-6; clone size: .; J gene: TRBJ2-5; CDR3 length: 16; CDR3 DNA: TGTGCCAGCAGCCCCCGGACTAGCGGGACGGGGGAGACCCAGTACTTC; CDR3 protein: CASSPRTSGTGETQYF
D gene: .; V gene: TRBV28; clone size: once; J gene: TRBJ2-1; CDR3 length: 12; CDR3 DNA: TGTGCCAGCAGTAACCTCGGTAGTGAGCAGTTCTTC; CDR3 protein: CASSNLGSEQFF
D gene: .; V gene: TRBV30; clone size: .; J gene: TRBJ2-5; CDR3 length: 13; CDR3 DNA: TGTGCCTGGAGTGTACTCGCAAAAGAGACCCAGTACTTC; CDR3 protein: CAWSVLAKETQYF
D gene: .; V gene: TRBV5-1; clone size: .; J gene: TRBJ2-3; CDR3 length: 12; CDR3 DNA: TGCGCCAGCAGCTACGGGGGAGATACGCAGTATTTT; CDR3 protein: CASSYGGDTQYF
D gene: TRBD2; V gene: TRBV5-5; clone size: .; J gene: TRBJ2-1; CDR3 length: 15; CDR3 DNA: TGTGCCAGCAGCTTGGGACTAGCGAGTTACAATGAGCAGTTCTTC; CDR3 protein: CASSLGLASYNEQFF
D gene: .; V gene: TRBV19; clone size: .; J gene: TRBJ2-2; CDR3 length: 17; CDR3 DNA: TGTGCCAGTACGCGGGACAGCGAAGTCGCGAACACCGGGGAGCTGTTTTTT; CDR3 protein: CASTRDSEVANTGELFF
D gene: TRBD1; V gene: TRBV7-9; clone size: .; J gene: TRBJ1-2; CDR3 length: 15; CDR3 DNA: TGTGCCAGCAGCGGGAACAGGGGGGGAAACTATGGCTACACCTTC; CDR3 protein: CASSGNRGGNYGYTF
D gene: .; V gene: TRBV19; clone size: .; J gene: TRBJ1-3; CDR3 length: 14; CDR3 DNA: TGTGCCAGTAGTATGCAGGGCACAGGAAACACCATATATTTT; CDR3 protein: CASSMQGTGNTIYF
D gene: .; V gene: TRBV5-1; clone size: .; J gene: TRBJ2-2; CDR3 length: 13; CDR3 DNA: TGCGCCAGCAGCTTGGTCCCCCAAGGGGAGCTGTTTTTT; CDR3 protein: CASSLVPQGELFF
D gene: .; V gene: TRBV6-2/TRBV6-3; clone size: .; J gene: TRBJ1-1; CDR3 length: 14; CDR3 DNA: TGTGCCAGCAGTTACAGGGAGGGGGTTACTGAAGCTTTCTTT; CDR3 protein: CASSYREGVTEAFF
D gene: TRBD1; V gene: TRBV2; clone size: .; J gene: TRBJ1-2; CDR3 length: 15; CDR3 DNA: TGTGCCAGCAGCGAGGGACAGGGGGCGAACTATGGCTACACCTTC; CDR3 protein: CASSEGQGANYGYTF
D gene: TRBD1; V gene: TRBV11-2; clone size: .; J gene: TRBJ2-2; CDR3 length: 15; CDR3 DNA: TGTGCCAGCAGCTCGACAGGGTCGAGCACCGGGGAGCTGTTTTTT; CDR3 protein: CASSSTGSSTGELFF
D gene: TRBD1; V gene: TRBV5-3; clone size: .; J gene: TRBJ1-2; CDR3 length: 13; CDR3 DNA: TGTGCCAGAAGCTCGACAGGGTCCTATGGCTACACCTTC; CDR3 protein: CARSSTGSYGYTF
D gene: .; V gene: TRBV10-2; clone size: .; J gene: TRBJ2-7; CDR3 length: 13; CDR3 DNA: TGCGCCAGCATTTCCCCTAGCTCGGGCGAGCAGTACTTC; CDR3 protein: CASISPSSGEQYF
D gene: TRBD1; V gene: TRBV6-6; clone size: .; J gene: TRBJ2-3; CDR3 length: 17; CDR3 DNA: TGTGCCAGCAGTCATTCCGGGACAGGGGGCAGCACAGATACGCAGTATTTT; CDR3 protein: CASSHSGTGGSTDTQYF
D gene: TRBD2; V gene: TRBV24-1; clone size: .; J gene: TRBJ2-7; CDR3 length: 18; CDR3 DNA: TGTGCCACCAGTGATTTTGCCTCGACTAGCGGGAGGGCCTACGAGCAGTACTTC; CDR3 protein: CATSDFASTSGRAYEQYF